Listed here are 10 T cell receptor beta chains from one sample, sequenced in a study of glioma-infiltrating T cells after dendritic cell vaccination. The method was immunoSEQ multiplex PCR; TCRdb's version includes in-frame clones alone and lacks a portion of them. This sample carries roughly 80,000 clones, roughly 87% of them seen once, and the ten largest clones take 2% to 2.5%. Time point specified: after dendritic cell vaccination, including at tumor progression/relapse. The specimen comprised blood, sampled after dendritic cell vaccination. These receptors all come from a human donor with glioblastoma.

The chain links TRBV5-4 to TRBJ2-6; D is possibly TRBD1 (5 bases). The CDR3 length is 16 residues. Trimming took 0 bases from V and 2 from J, leaving 9 bases between them. The germline V gene encodes CDR1 SGHNT and CDR2 YYREEE (reference sequence). The CDR3 nucleotides read TGTGCCAGCAGCTTGGTCAGGGCCGCTGGGGCCAACGTCCTGACTTTC. Translated: CASSLVRAAGANVLTF.

The rearrangement links TRBV6-6 to TRBJ2-3; 8 bases match TRBD1. The germline V gene encodes CDR1 MNHNY and CDR2 SVGAGI (reference sequence). The V gene end was trimmed by 7 bases and the J gene end by 14 bases; junction bases not matched to a gene: 14. The length of the CDR3 is 13 residues. CDR3: CASTNPGGQEGYF. CDR3 bases: TGTGCCAGCACCAACCCCGGGGGACAGGAAGGGTATTTT.

In nucleotides, the CDR3 is TGTGCCAGCAGCGGGGGACAGGGGGTAACTAATGAAAAACTGTTTTTT. It encodes CASSGGQGVTNEKLFF. The rearrangement uses TRBV5-5 and TRBJ1-4, with 11 bases lining up with TRBD1. This CDR3 has 16 amino acids. Trimming cost V 4 bases and J 1 base; bases outside gene matches: 3. Germline loops: CDR1 SGHKS, CDR2 YYEKEE (reference sequence).

CDR3: CASGALAGGVNEQFF. CDR3 DNA: TGTGCCAGCGGAGCACTAGCGGGAGGGGTCAATGAGCAGTTCTTC. V and J are TRBV18 and TRBJ2-1; 13 bases align to TRBD2. Germline values: CDR1 KGHSH, CDR2 LQKENI. The CDR3 totals 15 residues. Trimming cost V 8 bases and J 6 bases; bases outside gene matches: 7. Full variable domain (rest looked up from reference TRBV18 and TRBJ2-1): NAGVMQNPRHLVRRRGQEARLRCSPMKGHSHVYWYRQLPEEGLKFMVYLQKENIIDESGMPKERFSAEFPKEGPSILRIQQVVRGDSAAYFCASGALAGGVNEQFFGPGTRLTVL.

This rearrangement joins TRBV7-9 to TRBJ2-5, with D possibly being TRBD2 (5 bases). This CDR3 is 17 amino acids long. Germline assignment: CDR1 SEHNR and CDR2 FQNEAQ (reference sequence). V was cut by 1 base and J by 2 bases, with 17 bases left in between. The chain's CDR3 is CASSLVPAGSLQETQYF. CDR3 sequence (DNA): TGTGCCAGCAGCTTAGTCCCGGCGGGCAGCCTTCAAGAGACCCAGTACTTC.

The gene calls are TRBV13 and TRBJ2-7, with 14 positions matching TRBD2. The V gene's germline CDR1 is PRHDT and CDR2 FYEKMQ (reference sequence). V shed 0 bases, J shed 0 bases, and the junction held 7 bases outside the gene matches. This CDR3 spans 19 amino acids. The CDR3 is CASSLGSWTSGGNSYEQYF. Here the CDR3 DNA reads TGTGCCAGCAGCTTAGGATCTTGGACTAGCGGGGGGAACTCCTACGAGCAGTACTTC.

The rearrangement joins TRBV19 to TRBJ2-2; 16 nucleotides match TRBD2. The CDR3 extends over 18 amino acids. CDR1 and CDR2 from the germline V gene are LNHDA and SQIVND (reference sequence). Trimming took 6 bases from V and 0 from J; bases not matched to a gene: 4. CDR3 nucleotides: TGTGCCAGTAGGATGGGACTAGCGGGGGGGCCGAACACCGGGGAGCTGTTTTTT. Translated, it gives CASRMGLAGGPNTGELFF.

This clone has only a few counts. The rearrangement links TRBV6-4 to TRBJ2-3; TRBD1 aligns across 8 bases. Germline lookup yields CDR1 MRHNA and CDR2 SNTAGT. This CDR3 has 15 amino acids. V gave up 6 bases and J gave up 1 base; unmatched junction bases: 6. The CDR3 sequence: CASSGQGDGTDTQYF. The DNA of the CDR3 is TGTGCCAGCAGCGGACAGGGCGATGGCACAGATACGCAGTATTTT.

The chain recombines TRBV10-2 with TRBJ2-7; tentatively, D is TRBD2 (6 bases). This CDR3 contains 14 residues. CDR1 is WSHSY, CDR2 SAAADI, per germline. V lost 7 bases and J 3 bases, leaving 16 bases between the germline ends. DNA of the CDR3: TGCGCCAGCAACTGGGGGGTTTCAGGCTACGAGCAGTACTTC. Its translation: CASNWGVSGYEQYF.

This clone was seen a handful of times. The V and J genes are TRBV5-6 and TRBJ1-5; 10 bases line up with TRBD1. Germline assignment: CDR1 SGHDT and CDR2 YYEEEE. Unmatched junction bases numbered 6, after V lost 4 bases and J lost 2 bases. This CDR3 spans 16 amino acids. CDR3 residues: CASSPDRGQGNQPQHF. Here the CDR3 DNA reads TGTGCCAGCAGCCCCGACAGGGGGCAGGGCAATCAGCCCCAGCATTTT. The entire variable domain, with the rest obtained from reference TRBV5-6 and TRBJ1-5, is as follows: DAGVTQSPTHLIKTRGQQVTLRCSPKSGHDTVSWYQQALGQGPQFIFQYYEEEERQRGNFPDRFSGHQFPNYSSELNVNALLLGDSALYLCASSPDRGQGNQPQHFGDGTRLSIL.